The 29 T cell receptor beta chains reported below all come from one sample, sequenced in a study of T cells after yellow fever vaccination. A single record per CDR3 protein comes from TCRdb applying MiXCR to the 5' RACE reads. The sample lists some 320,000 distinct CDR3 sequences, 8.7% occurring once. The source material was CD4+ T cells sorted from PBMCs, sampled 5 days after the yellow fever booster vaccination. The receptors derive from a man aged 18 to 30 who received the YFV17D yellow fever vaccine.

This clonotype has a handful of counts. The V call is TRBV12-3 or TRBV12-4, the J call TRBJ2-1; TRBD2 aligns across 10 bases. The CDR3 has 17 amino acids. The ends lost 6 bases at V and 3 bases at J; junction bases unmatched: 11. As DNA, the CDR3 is TGTGCCAGCAGCCCCTTTAGCGGGGGGCCCCTCTACAATGAGCAGTTCTTC. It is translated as CASSPFSGGPLYNEQFF.

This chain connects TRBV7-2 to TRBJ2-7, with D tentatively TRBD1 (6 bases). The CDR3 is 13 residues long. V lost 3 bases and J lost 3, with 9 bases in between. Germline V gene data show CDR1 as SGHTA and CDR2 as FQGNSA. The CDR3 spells CASSFGGGYEQYV. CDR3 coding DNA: TGTGCCAGCAGCTTTGGGGGCGGCTACGAGCAGTACGTC.

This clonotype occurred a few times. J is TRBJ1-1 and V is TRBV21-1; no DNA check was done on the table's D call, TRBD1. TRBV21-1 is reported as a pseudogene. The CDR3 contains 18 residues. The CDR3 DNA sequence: TGTGCCAGCAGCAAAGTGGATGTGGGACAGGCTAAGAACACTGAAGCTTTCTTT. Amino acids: CASSKVDVGQAKNTEAFF.

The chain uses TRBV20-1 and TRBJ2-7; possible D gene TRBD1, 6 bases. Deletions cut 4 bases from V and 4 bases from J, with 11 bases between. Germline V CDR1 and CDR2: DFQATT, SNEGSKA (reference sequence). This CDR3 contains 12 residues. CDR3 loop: CSAIQGMYEQYF. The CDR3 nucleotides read TGCAGTGCTATTCAGGGGATGTACGAGCAGTACTTC.

CDR3 sequence: CASSSGNSNQPQHF. The CDR3 DNA is TGTGCCAGCAGTTCGGGAAATAGCAATCAGCCCCAGCATTTT. The chain recombines TRBV6-2 or TRBV6-3 with TRBJ1-5; D unresolved. CDR3 length: 14 residues. Germline CDR1 MNHEY, CDR2 SVGEGT. Trimming took off 4 bases at V and 0 bases at J, with 7 bases between the two ends.

In DNA form, the CDR3 reads TGCAGTGCTAGAGCGGATGCGGGGGGCCACAATGAGCAGTTCTTC. Translation: CSARADAGGHNEQFF. This chain connects TRBV20-1 to TRBJ2-1; TRBD2 aligns across 8 bases. The junction had 7 bases not matched to a gene; V was cut back by 1 base and J by 5 bases. The length of the CDR3 is 15 residues. Germline V gene data show CDR1 as DFQATT and CDR2 as SNEGSKA (reference sequence).

This chain's CDR3 is CATSDPRGGPDTQYF. CDR3 in DNA: TGTGCCACCAGTGACCCCCGCGGGGGTCCAGATACGCAGTATTTT. This chain links TRBV24-1 with TRBJ2-3, with 7 bases lining up with TRBD2. The CDR3 extends over 15 amino acids. Germline assignment: CDR1 KGHDR and CDR2 SFDVKD. Trimming removed 4 bases from V and 4 bases from J; junction bases left unmatched: 7.

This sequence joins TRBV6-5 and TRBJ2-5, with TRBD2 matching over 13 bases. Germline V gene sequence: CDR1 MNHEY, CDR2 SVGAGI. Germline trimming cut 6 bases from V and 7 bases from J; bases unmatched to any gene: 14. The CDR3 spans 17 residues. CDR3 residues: CASRTSELAGGEGTQYF. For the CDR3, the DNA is TGTGCCAGCAGGACCTCTGAACTAGCGGGGGGGGAAGGGACCCAGTACTTC.

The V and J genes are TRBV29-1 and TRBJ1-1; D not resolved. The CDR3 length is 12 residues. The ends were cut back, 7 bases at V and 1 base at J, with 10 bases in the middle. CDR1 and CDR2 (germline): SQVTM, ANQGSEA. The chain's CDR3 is CSAARRNTEAFF. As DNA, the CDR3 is TGCAGCGCCGCCAGGAGGAACACTGAAGCTTTCTTT.

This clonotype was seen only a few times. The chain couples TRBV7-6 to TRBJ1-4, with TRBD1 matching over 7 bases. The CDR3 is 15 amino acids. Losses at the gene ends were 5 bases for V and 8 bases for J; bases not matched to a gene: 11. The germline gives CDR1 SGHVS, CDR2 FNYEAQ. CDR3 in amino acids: CASSQAQGYREKLFF. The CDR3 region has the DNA TGTGCCAGCAGCCAGGCACAGGGGTATAGGGAAAAACTGTTTTTT.

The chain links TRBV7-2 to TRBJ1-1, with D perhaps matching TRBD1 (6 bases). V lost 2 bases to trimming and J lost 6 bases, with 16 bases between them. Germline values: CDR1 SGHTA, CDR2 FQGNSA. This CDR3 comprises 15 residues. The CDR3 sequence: CASSLFRGQWAEAFF. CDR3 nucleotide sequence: TGTGCCAGCAGCTTATTTCGGGGGCAGTGGGCTGAAGCTTTCTTT.

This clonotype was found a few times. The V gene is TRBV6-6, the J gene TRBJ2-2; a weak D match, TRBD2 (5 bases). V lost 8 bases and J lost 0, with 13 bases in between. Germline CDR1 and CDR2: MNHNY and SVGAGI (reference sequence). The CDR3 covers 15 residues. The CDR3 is CASHLQRANTGELFF. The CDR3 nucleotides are TGTGCCAGCCACCTTCAGAGGGCGAACACCGGGGAGCTGTTTTTT.

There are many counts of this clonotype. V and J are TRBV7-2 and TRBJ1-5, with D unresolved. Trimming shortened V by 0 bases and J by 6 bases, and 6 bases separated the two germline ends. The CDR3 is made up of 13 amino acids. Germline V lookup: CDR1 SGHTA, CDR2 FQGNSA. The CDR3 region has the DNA TGTGCCAGCAGCTTAGCCCAAAGTCAGCCCCAGCATTTT. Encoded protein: CASSLAQSQPQHF.

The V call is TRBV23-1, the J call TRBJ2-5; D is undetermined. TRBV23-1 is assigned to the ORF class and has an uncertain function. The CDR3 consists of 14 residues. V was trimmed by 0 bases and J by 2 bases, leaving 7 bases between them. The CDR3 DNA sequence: TGCGCCAGCAGTCAATCGTTAGGACAAGAGACCCAGTACTTC. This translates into CASSQSLGQETQYF.

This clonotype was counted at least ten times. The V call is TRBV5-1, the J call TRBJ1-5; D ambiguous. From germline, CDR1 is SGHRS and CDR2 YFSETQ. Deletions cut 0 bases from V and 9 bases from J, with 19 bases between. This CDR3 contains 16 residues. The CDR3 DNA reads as TGCGCCAGCAGCTTGGCCGCGACCTACCTTCTTGGGCCCCAGCATTTT. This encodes CASSLAATYLLGPQHF.

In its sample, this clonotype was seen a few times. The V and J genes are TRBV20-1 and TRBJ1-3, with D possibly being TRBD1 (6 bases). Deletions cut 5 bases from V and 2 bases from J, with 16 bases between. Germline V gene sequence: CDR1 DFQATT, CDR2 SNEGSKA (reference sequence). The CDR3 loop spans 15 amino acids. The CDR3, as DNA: TGCAGTGCTCCCCGGCGGGGGGCGCCTGGAAACACCATATATTTT. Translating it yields CSAPRRGAPGNTIYF.

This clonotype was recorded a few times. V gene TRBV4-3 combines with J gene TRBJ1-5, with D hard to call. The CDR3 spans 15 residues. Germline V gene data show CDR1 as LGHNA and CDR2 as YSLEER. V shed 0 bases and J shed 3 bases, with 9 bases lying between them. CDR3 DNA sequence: TGCGCCAGCAGCCAAGAGTTCGGTCCCAATCAGCCCCAGCATTTT. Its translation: CASSQEFGPNQPQHF.

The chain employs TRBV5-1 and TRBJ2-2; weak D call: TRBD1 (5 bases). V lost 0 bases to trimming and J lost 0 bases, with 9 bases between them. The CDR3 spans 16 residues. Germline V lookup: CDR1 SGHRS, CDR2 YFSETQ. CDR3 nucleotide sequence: TGCGCCAGCAGCTTGGCCGCAGGGTCGAACACCGGGGAGCTGTTTTTT. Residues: CASSLAAGSNTGELFF.

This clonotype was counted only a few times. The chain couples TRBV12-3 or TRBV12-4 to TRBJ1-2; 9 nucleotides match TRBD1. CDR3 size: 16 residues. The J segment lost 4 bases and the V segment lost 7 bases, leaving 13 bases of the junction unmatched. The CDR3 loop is CASTRAGTGMSYGYTF. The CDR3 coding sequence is TGTGCCAGCACCCGGGCCGGGACAGGGATGTCCTATGGCTACACCTTC.

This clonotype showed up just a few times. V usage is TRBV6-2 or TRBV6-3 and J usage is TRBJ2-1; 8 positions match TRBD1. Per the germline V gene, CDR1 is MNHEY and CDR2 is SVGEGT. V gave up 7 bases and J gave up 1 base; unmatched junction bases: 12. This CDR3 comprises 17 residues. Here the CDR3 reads CASTDGTGEFSYNEQFF. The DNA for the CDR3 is TGTGCCAGCACCGACGGGACAGGAGAGTTTTCCTACAATGAGCAGTTCTTC.

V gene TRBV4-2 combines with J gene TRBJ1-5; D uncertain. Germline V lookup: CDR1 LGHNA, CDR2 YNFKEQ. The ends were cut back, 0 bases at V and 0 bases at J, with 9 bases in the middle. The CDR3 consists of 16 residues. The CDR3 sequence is CASSQEAGNSNQPQHF. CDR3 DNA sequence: TGTGCCAGCAGCCAAGAGGCGGGGAATAGCAATCAGCCCCAGCATTTT.

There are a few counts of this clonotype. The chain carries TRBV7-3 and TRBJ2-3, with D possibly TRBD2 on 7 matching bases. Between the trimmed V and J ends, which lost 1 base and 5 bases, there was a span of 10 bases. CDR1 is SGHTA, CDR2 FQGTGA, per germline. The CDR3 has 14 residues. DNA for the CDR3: TGTGCCAGCAGCTTAATGGGGGGGCAAGATACGCAGTATTTT. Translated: CASSLMGGQDTQYF. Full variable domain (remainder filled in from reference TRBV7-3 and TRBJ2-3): GAGVSQTPSNKVTEKGKYVELRCDPISGHTALYWYRQSLGQGPEFLIYFQGTGAADDSGLPNDRFFAVRPEGSVSTLKIQRTERGDSAVYLCASSLMGGQDTQYFGPGTRLTVL.

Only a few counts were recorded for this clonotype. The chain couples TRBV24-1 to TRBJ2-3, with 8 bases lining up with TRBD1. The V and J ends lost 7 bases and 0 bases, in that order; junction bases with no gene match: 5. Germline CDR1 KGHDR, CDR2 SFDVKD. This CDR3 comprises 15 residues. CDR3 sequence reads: CATRPGQVSTDTQYF. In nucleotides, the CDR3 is TGTGCCACCAGACCGGGACAGGTTAGCACAGATACGCAGTATTTT.

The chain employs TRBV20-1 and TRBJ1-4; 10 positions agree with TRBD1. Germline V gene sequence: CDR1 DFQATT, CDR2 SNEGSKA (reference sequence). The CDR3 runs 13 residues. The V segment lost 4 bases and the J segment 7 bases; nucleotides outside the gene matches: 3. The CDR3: CSAKTGGVEKLFF. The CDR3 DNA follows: TGCAGTGCTAAGACAGGGGGCGTTGAAAAACTGTTTTTT.

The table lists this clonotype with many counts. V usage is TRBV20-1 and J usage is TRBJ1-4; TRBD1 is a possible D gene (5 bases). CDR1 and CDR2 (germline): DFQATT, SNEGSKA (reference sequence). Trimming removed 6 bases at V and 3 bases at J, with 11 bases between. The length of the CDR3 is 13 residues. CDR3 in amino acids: CSARGGPNEKLFF. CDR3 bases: TGCAGTGCCCGGGGGGGTCCTAATGAAAAACTGTTTTTT.

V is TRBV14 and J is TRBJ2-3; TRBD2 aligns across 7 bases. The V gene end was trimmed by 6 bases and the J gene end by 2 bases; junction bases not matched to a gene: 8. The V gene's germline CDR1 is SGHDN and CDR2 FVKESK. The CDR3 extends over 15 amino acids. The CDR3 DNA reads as TGTGCCAGCAGTGAAGCGGGGACTAACACAGATACGCAGTATTTT. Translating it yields CASSEAGTNTDTQYF.

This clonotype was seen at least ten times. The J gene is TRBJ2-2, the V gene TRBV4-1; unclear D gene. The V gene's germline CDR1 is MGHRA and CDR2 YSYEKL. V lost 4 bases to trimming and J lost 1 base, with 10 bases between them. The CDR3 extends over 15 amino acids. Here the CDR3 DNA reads TGCGCCAGCAGCCCGCCAGGTCTGAACACCGGGGAGCTGTTTTTT. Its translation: CASSPPGLNTGELFF.

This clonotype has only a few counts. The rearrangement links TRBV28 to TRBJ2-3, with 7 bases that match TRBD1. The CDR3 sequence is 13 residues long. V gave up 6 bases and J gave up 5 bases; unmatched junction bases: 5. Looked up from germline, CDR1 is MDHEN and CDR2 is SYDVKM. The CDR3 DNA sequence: TGTGCCAGCAGCCTGCAGGGGGAAGATACGCAGTATTTT. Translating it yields CASSLQGEDTQYF.

The CDR3 region is CASQGGAGKGTYEQYV. CDR3 in DNA: TGTGCCAGCCAAGGGGGAGCAGGGAAAGGAACCTACGAGCAGTACGTC. The V and J genes are TRBV7-2 and TRBJ2-7, with D possibly TRBD1 on 6 matching bases. The CDR3 has 16 amino acids. The V and J ends lost 8 bases and 2 bases respectively, with 22 bases between them. The germline CDR1 and CDR2 sequences are SGHTA and FQGNSA.